This T cell receptor (beta chain) comes out of a study of cytomegalovirus exposure and HLA in healthy donors. The PCR had 60 Vbeta and 13 Jbeta primers. TCRdb keeps only in-frame clones here, not all; method: immunoSEQ multiplex PCR. This table has about 97,000 clones, 75% to 85% appearing once. The study's findings and limits: Later analysis identified a missense DCLRE1C variant that was linked to TCR beta V- and J-gene trimming.

A single count supports this clone. Its antigen remains unidentified. The CDR3 runs to 12 residues. With 8 bases removed from V and 2 bases from J, the gap between germline ends came to 10 bases. Germline V CDR1 and CDR2: SNHLY, FYNNEI. Those who donated were healthy bone marrow donors. Material: PBMCs. The clonotype comes from a male donor in good health and CMV-seropositive. V usage is TRBV2 and J usage is TRBJ2-7, with a weak D call TRBD1 (6 bases). In DNA form, the CDR3 reads TGTGCCAGCCAGACAGGCCCCTACGAGCAGTACTTC. Translating it yields CASQTGPYEQYF.